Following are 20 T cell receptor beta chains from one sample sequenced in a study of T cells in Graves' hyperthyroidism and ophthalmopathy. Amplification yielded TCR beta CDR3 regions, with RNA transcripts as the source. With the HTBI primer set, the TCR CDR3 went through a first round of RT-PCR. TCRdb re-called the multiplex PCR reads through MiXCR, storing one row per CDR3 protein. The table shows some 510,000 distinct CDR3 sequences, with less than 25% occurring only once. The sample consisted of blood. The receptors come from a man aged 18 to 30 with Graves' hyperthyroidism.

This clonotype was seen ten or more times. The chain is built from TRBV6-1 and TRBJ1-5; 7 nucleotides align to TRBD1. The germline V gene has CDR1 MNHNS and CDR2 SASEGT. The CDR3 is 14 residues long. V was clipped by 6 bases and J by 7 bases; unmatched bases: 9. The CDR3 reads CASSFEGALQPQHF. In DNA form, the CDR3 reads TGTGCCAGCAGCTTCGAGGGGGCCTTGCAGCCCCAGCATTTT.

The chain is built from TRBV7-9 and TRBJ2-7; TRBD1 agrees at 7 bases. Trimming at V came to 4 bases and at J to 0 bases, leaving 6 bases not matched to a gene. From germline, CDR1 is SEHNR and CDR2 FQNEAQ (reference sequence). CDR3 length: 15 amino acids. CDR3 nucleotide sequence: TGTGCCAGCAGCTCCGGGACAGCCCTCTCCTACGAGCAGTACTTC. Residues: CASSSGTALSYEQYF.

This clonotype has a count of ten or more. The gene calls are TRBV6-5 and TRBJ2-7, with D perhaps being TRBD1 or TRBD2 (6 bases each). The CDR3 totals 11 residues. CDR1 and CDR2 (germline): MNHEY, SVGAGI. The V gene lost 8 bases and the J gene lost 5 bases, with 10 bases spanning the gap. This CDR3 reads CASPGANEQYF. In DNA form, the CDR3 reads TGTGCCAGCCCGGGGGCGAACGAGCAGTACTTC.

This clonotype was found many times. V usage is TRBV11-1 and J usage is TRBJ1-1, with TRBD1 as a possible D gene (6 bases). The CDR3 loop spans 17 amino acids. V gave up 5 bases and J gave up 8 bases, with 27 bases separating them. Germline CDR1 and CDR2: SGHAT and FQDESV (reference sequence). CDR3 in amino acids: CASSQLQGEGQTVEAFF. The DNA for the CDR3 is TGTGCCAGCAGCCAATTACAGGGAGAGGGACAAACCGTCGAAGCTTTCTTT.

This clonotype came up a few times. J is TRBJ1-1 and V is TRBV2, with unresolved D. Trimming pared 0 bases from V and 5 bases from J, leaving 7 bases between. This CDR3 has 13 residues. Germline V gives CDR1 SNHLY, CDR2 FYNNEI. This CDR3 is CASSEAVATEAFF. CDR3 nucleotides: TGTGCCAGCAGTGAAGCGGTCGCAACTGAAGCTTTCTTT.

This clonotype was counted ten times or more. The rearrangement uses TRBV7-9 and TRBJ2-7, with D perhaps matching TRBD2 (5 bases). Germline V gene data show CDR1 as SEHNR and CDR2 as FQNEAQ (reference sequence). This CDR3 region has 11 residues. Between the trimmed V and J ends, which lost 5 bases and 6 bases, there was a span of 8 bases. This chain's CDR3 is CASSPEGEQYF. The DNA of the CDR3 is TGTGCCAGCAGCCCCGAGGGCGAGCAGTACTTC. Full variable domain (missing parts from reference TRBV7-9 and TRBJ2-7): DTGVSQNPRHKITKRGQNVTFRCDPISEHNRLYWYRQTLGQGPEFLTYFQNEAQLEKSRLLSDRFSAERPKGSFSTLEIQRTEQGDSAMYLCASSPEGEQYFGPGTRLTVT.

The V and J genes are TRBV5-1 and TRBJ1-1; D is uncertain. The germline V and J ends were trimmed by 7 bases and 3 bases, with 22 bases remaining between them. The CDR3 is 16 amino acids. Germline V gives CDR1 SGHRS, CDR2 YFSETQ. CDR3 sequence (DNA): TGCGCCAGCCATGACGAGGGCCTCCCTGGAGACACTGAAGCTTTCTTT. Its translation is CASHDEGLPGDTEAFF.

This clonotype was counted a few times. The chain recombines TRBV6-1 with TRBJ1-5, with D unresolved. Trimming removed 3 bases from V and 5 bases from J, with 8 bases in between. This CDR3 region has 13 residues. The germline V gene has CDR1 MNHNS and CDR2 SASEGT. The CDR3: CASSENEDQPQHF. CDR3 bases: TGTGCCAGCAGTGAGAATGAGGATCAGCCCCAGCATTTT.

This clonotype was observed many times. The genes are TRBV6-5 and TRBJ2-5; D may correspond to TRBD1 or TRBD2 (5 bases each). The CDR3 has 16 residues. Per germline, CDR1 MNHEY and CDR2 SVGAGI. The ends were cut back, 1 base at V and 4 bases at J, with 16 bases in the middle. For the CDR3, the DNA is TGTGCCAGCAGTTACTTCGGGGCTGCTCCGGGAGAGACCCAGTACTTC. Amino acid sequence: CASSYFGAAPGETQYF.

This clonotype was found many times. CDR3 protein: CASSSRQGMGGYTF. The CDR3 nucleotides are TGTGCCAGCAGTTCTCGACAGGGGATGGGTGGCTACACCTTC. The chain couples TRBV12-3 or TRBV12-4 to TRBJ1-2, with 8 positions matching TRBD1. Germline trimming cut 4 bases from V and 7 bases from J; bases unmatched to any gene: 8. The CDR3 consists of 14 residues.

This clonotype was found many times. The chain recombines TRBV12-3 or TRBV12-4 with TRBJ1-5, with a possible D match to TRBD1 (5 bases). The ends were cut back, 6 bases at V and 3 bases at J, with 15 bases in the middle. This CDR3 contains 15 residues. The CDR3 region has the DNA TGTGCCAGCAGGGGGGGACGGGGCTCCAATCAGCCCCAGCATTTT. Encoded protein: CASRGGRGSNQPQHF.

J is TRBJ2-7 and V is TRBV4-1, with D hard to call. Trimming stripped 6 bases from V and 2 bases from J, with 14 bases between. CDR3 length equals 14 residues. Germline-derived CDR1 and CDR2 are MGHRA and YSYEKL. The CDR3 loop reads CASSIDPGPYEQYF. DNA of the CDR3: TGCGCCAGCAGTATAGACCCTGGCCCCTACGAGCAGTACTTC.

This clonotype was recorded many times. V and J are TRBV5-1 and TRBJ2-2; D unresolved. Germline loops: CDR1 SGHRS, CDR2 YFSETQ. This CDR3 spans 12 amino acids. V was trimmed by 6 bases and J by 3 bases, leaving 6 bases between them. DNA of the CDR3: TGCGCCAGCACGAGTTACACCGGGGAGCTGTTTTTT. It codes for CASTSYTGELFF.

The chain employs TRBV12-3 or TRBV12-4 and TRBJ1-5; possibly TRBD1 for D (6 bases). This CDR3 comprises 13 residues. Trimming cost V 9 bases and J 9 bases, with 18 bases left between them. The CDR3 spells CASKTQGTGPQHF. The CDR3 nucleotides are TGTGCCAGTAAAACACAGGGCACGGGGCCCCAGCATTTT.

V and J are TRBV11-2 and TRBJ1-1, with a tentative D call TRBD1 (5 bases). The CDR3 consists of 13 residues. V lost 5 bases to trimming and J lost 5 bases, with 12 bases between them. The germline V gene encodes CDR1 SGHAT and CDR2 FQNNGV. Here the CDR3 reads CASSPLEGTEAFF. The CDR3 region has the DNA TGTGCCAGCAGCCCGCTAGAGGGGACTGAAGCTTTCTTT.

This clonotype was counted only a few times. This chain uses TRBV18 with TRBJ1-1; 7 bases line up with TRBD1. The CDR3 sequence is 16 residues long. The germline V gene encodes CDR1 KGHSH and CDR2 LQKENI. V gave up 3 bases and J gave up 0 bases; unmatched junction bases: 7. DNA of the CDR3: TGTGCCAGCTCACCGGGAACAGGGGCATTGAACACTGAAGCTTTCTTT. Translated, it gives CASSPGTGALNTEAFF.

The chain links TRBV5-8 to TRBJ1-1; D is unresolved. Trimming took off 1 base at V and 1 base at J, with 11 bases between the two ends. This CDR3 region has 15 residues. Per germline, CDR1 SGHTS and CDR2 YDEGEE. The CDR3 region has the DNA TGTGCCAGCAGCTTGTTAGGGTTTTCGAACACTGAAGCTTTCTTT. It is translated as CASSLLGFSNTEAFF. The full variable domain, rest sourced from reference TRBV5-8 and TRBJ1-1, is EAGVTQSPTHLIKTRGQQATLRCSPISGHTSVYWYQQALGLGLQFLLWYDEGEERNRGNFPPRFSGRQFPNYSSELNVNALELEDSALYLCASSLLGFSNTEAFFGQGTRLTVV.

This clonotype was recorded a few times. The CDR3, as DNA: TGTGCCAGCAAGGACACGACGTACGAGCAGTACTTC. Amino acids: CASKDTTYEQYF. V gene TRBV6-2 or TRBV6-3 combines with J gene TRBJ2-7, with D possibly matching TRBD1 (5 bases). The germline V gene encodes CDR1 MNHEY and CDR2 SVGEGT. V gave up 7 bases and J gave up 4 bases, with 11 bases separating them. This CDR3 has 12 residues.

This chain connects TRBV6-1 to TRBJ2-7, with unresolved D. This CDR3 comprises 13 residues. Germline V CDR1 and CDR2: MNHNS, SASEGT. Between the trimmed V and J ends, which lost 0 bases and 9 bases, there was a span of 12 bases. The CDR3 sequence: CASSEALGIGQYF. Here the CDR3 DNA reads TGTGCCAGCAGTGAAGCGTTGGGGATCGGGCAGTACTTC.

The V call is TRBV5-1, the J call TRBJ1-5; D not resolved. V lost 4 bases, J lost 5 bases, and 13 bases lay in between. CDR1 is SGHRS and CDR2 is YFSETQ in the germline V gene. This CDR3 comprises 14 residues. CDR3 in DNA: TGCGCCAGCAGCCCAGGCCTGGTCGATCAGCCCCAGCATTTT. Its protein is CASSPGLVDQPQHF. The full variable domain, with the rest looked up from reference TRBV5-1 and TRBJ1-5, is KAGVTQTPRYLIKTRGQQVTLSCSPISGHRSVSWYQQTPGQGLQFLFEYFSETQRNKGNFPGRFSGRQFSNSRSEMNVSTLELGDSALYLCASSPGLVDQPQHFGDGTRLSIL.